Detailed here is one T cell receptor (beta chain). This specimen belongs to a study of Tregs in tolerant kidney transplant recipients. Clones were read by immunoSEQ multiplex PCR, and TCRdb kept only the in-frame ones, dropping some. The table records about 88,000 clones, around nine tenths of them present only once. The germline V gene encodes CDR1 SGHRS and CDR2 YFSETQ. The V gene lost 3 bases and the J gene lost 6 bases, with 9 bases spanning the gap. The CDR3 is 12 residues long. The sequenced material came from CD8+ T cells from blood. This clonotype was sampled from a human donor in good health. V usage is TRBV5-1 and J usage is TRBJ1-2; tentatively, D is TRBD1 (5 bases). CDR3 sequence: CASSSSGNGYTF. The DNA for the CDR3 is TGCGCCAGCAGCTCCTCAGGGAATGGCTACACCTTC. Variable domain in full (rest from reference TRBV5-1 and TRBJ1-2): KAGVTQTPRYLIKTRGQQVTLSCSPISGHRSVSWYQQTPGQGLQFLFEYFSETQRNKGNFPGRFSGRQFSNSRSEMNVSTLELGDSALYLCASSSSGNGYTFGSGTRLTVV.